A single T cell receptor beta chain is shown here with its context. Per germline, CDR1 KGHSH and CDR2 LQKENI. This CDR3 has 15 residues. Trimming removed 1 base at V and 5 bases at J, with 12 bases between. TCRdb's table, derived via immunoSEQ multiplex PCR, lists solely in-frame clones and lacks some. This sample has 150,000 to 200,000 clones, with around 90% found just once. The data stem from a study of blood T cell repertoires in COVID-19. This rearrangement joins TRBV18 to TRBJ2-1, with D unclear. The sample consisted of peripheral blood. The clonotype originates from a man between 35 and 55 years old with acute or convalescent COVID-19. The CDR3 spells CASSPLGLPDNEQFF. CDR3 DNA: TGTGCCAGCTCACCACTGGGCTTACCGGACAATGAGCAGTTCTTC. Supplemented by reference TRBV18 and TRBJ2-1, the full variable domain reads NAGVMQNPRHLVRRRGQEARLRCSPMKGHSHVYWYRQLPEEGLKFMVYLQKENIIDESGMPKERFSAEFPKEGPSILRIQQVVRGDSAAYFCASSPLGLPDNEQFFGPGTRLTVL.